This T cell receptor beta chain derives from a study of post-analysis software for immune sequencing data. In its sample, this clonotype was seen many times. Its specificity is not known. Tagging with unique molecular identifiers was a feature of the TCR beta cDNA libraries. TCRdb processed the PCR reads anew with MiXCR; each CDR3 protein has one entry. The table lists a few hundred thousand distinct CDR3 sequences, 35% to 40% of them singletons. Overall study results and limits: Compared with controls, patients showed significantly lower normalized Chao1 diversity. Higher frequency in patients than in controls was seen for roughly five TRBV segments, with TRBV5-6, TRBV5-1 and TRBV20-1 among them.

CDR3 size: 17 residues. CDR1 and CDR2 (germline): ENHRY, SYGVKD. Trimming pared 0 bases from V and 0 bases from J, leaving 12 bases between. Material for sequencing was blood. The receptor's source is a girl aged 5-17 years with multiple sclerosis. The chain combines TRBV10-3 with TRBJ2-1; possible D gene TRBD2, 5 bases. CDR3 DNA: TGTGCCATCAGTGAGTCTCGGATAGGGAGCTCCTACAATGAGCAGTTCTTC. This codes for CAISESRIGSSYNEQFF.